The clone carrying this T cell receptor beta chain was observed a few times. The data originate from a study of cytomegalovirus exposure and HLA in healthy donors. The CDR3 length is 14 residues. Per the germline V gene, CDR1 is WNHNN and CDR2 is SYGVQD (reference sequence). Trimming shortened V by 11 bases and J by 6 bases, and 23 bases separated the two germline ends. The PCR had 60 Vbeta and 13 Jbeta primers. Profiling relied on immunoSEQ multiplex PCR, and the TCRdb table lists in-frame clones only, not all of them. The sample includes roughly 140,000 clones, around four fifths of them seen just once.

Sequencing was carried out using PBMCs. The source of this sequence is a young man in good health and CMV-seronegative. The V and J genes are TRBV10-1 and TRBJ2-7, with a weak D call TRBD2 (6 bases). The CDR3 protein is CAGKVGDLEGEQYF. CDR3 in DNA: TGCGCCGGGAAGGTAGGGGACCTGGAGGGCGAGCAGTACTTC.